The 5 T cell receptor beta chains reported below all come from one sample, sequenced in a study of blood T cell repertoires in COVID-19. Sequencing used immunoSEQ multiplex PCR; TCRdb keeps in-frame clones, though not all of them. The table records hundreds of thousands of clones, 89% of them present only once. Material for sequencing was peripheral blood. The receptors derive from a man between 60 and 75 years old who had recovered from COVID-19.

The chain uses TRBV28 and TRBJ2-7; TRBD2 aligns across 7 bases. The J segment lost 7 bases and the V segment lost 11 bases, leaving 8 bases of the junction unmatched. The length of the CDR3 is 11 residues. Germline-derived CDR1 and CDR2 are MDHEN and SYDVKM. The CDR3 sequence is CAASGIGEQYF. The CDR3 bases are TGTGCCGCAAGCGGGATAGGTGAGCAGTACTTC.

The rearrangement joins TRBV10-1 to TRBJ2-2; 8 nucleotides match TRBD2. Germline V gives CDR1 WNHNN, CDR2 SYGVQD (reference sequence). The trim removed 3 bases at V and 5 bases at J, leaving 14 bases unmatched. The CDR3 spans 18 residues. The CDR3 sequence is CASSEGAGECWGTGELFF. The CDR3 DNA is TGCGCCAGCAGTGAAGGAGCGGGAGAGTGTTGGGGGACCGGGGAGCTGTTTTTT.

This chain uses TRBV19 with TRBJ1-3; TRBD1 matches 8 bases. Unmatched junction bases numbered 3, after V lost 7 bases and J lost 4 bases. The CDR3 length is 13 residues. The germline CDR1 and CDR2 sequences are LNHDA and SQIVND (reference sequence). The CDR3 DNA reads TGTGCCAGTATGACAGGGGCCGGAAACACCATATATTTT. This translates into CASMTGAGNTIYF.

The genes are TRBV3-1 (or the pseudogene TRBV3-2) and TRBJ2-7; 12 bases match TRBD2. CDR1 LGHDT and CDR2 YNNKEL come from the germline V gene (reference sequence). Trimming removed 6 bases from V and 3 bases from J; junction bases left unmatched: 0. CDR3 length: 13 amino acids. This CDR3 reads CASRLAGGYEQYF. The CDR3 DNA is TGTGCCAGCAGACTAGCGGGGGGCTACGAGCAGTACTTC.

CDR3 region: CASSFLAGSYNEQFF. DNA for the CDR3: TGCGCCAGCAGCTTTCTAGCGGGATCCTACAATGAGCAGTTCTTC. The chain combines TRBV5-1 with TRBJ2-1; 9 bases match TRBD2. V was clipped by 2 bases and J by 1 base; unmatched bases: 1. Germline V CDR1 and CDR2: SGHRS, YFSETQ. The length of the CDR3 is 15 residues. Combining the CDR3 with reference TRBV5-1 and TRBJ2-1 gives the whole variable domain KAGVTQTPRYLIKTRGQQVTLSCSPISGHRSVSWYQQTPGQGLQFLFEYFSETQRNKGNFPGRFSGRQFSNSRSEMNVSTLELGDSALYLCASSFLAGSYNEQFFGPGTRLTVL.